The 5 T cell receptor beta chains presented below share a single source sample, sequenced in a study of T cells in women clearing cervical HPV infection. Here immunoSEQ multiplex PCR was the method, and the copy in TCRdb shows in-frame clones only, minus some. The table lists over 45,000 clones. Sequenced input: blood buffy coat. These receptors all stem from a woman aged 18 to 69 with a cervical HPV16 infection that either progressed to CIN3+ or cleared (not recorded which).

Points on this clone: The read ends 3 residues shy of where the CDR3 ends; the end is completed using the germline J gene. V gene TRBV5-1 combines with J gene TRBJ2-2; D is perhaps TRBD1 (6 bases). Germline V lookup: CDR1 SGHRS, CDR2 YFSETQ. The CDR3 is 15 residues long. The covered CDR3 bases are TGCGCCAGCAGAACCTGGGACACGGATAATTCACCG. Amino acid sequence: CASRTWDTDNSP. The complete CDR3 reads CASRTWDTDNSPLFF.

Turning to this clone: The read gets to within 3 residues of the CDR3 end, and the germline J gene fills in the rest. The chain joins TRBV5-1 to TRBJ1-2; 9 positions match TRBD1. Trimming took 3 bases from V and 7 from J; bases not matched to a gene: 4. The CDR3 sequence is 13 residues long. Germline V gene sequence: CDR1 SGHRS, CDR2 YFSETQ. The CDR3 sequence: CASSSPGQGGYTF. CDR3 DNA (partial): TGCGCCAGCAGCTCCCCGGGACAGGGTGGC.

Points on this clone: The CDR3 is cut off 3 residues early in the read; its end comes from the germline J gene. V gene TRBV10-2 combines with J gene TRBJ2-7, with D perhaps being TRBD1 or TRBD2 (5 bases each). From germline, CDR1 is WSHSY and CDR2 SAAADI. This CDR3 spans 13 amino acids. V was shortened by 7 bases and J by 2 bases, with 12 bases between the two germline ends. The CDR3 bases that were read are TGCGCCAGCAAGGAGAGGGGTCCCTACGAG. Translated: CASKERGPYE. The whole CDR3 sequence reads CASKERGPYEQYF.

CDR3 protein: CASSHLAASGESTDTQYF. CDR3 DNA (partial): TGTGCCAGCAGCCATCTGGCGGCTAGCGGGGAGAGCACAGATACG. This chain uses TRBV4-2 with TRBJ2-3, with 9 bases aligning to TRBD2. With the read ending 3 residues before the CDR3 end, the germline J gene is used to fill in that end. In germline, CDR1 is LGHNA, CDR2 YNFKEQ. V was clipped by 3 bases and J by 0 bases; unmatched bases: 10. The CDR3 is 18 residues long.

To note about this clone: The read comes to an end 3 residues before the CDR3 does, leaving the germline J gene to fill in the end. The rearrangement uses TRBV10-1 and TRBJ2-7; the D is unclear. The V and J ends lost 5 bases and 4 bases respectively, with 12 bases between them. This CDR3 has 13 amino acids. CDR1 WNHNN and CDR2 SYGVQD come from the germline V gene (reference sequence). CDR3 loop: CASSPGKRYEQYF. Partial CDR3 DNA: TGCGCCAGCAGTCCCGGTAAACGGTACGAG.